This T cell receptor beta chain was identified during a study of blood T cells in healthy people across ages. The CDR3 length is 14 residues. Germline CDR1 is SGHTA and CDR2 is FQGNSA. Then a second PCR, running roughly 7 to 11 cycles, was carried out with a sample-barcoded 5' primer and a J-beta primer mix. Using its own MiXCR run on the 5' RACE reads, TCRdb lists one record per CDR3 protein. This sample has almost 800,000 distinct CDR3 sequences, with roughly 64% found just once. The TCR originated in a man under 40 in good health. The rearrangement uses TRBV7-2 and TRBJ2-4; no definite D call. The tail of the sequence fits TRBJ2-7 better, so the J call may be wrong. Sequencing input: blood. The CDR3 spells CASSLVAIGYEQYF. The CDR3 DNA reads as TGTGCCAGCAGCTTAGTCGCGATTGGCTACGAGCAGTACTTC.